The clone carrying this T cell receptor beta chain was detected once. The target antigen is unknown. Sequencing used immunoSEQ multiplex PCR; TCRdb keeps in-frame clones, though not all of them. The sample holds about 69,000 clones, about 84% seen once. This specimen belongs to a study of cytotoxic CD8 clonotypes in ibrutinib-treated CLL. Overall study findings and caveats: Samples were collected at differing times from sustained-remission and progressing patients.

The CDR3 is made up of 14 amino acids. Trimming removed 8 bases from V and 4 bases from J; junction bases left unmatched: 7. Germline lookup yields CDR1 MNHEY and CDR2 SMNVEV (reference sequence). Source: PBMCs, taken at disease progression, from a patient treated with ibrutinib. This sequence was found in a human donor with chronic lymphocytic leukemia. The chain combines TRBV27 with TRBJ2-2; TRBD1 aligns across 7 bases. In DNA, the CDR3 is TGTGCCAGCTTGTCGACAGGGAGCACCGGGGAGCTGTTTTTT. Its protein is CASLSTGSTGELFF.